This T cell receptor (beta chain) was retrieved from a study of T cell responses to AZD1222 COVID-19 vaccine. Points on this clone: One junction end disagrees with the germline gene, perhaps due to a read error.

The CDR3 is 18 residues long. Germline lookup yields CDR1 SSHAT and CDR2 FNYEAQ (reference sequence). Libraries were prepared by immunoSEQ multiplex PCR; TCRdb keeps only in-frame clonotypes and omits some of them. Of 75,000 to 100,000 clones listed, more than 75% are singletons. Sample: peripheral blood, taken on day 0 of AZD1222 vaccination. The TCR was taken from an adult in good health. The chain joins TRBV7-7 to TRBJ2-1; 12 bases fit TRBD2. The DNA for the CDR3 is TGTGCTAGCAGCCCCTTGGTAGGGACTAGCGGGTTATCCAATGAGCAGTTCTTC. Residues: CASSPLVGTSGLSNEQFF.